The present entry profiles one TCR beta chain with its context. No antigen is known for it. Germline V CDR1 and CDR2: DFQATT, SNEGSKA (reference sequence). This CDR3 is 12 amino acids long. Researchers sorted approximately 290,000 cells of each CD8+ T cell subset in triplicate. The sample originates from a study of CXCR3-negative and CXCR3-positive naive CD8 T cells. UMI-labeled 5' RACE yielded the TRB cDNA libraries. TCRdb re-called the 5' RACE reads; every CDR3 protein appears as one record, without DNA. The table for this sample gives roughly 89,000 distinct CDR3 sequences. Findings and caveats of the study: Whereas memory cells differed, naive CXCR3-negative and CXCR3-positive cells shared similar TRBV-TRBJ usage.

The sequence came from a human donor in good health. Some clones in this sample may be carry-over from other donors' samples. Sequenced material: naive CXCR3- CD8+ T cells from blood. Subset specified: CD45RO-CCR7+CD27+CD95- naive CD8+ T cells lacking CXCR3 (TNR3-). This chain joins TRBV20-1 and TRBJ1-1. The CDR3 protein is CSAPERELTAFF.